What follows describes a single TCR beta chain. The data originate from a study of shared clonotypes between healthy human individuals. The CDR3 covers 15 residues. Germline loops: CDR1 SNHLY, CDR2 FYNNEI. V lost 4 bases, J lost 5 bases, and 17 bases lay in between. The method was immunoSEQ multiplex PCR; TCRdb's version includes in-frame clones alone and lacks a portion of them. Here the sample spans about a million clones, under 80% being singletons. The clonotype originates from a man younger than 35 in good health. The material sequenced was memory CD4+ T cells sorted from blood. Indicated subset: CD45RA-negative fraction. The V call is TRBV2, the J call TRBJ2-5; D is possibly TRBD2 (5 bases). Here the CDR3 DNA reads TGTGCCAGCAGTGTTGGCGGACTCAGGTCGGAGACCCAGTACTTC. It codes for CASSVGGLRSETQYF.